One sample yielded the 11 T cell receptor beta chains listed below, sequenced in a study of blood T cell repertoires in COVID-19. The assay was immunoSEQ multiplex PCR, and TCRdb's table has in-frame clones only and misses some. The sample comprises approximately 240,000 clones, 80% to 85% of which are singletons, and around 3.1% rests with the top ten. Input material: peripheral blood. The receptors stem from a woman aged 25 to 39 who had recovered from COVID-19.

This clone came up once. CDR3 sequence (DNA): TGTGCCAGCAGTATAGCGGGAGGGCCGGGCAATGAGCAGTTCTTC. It encodes CASSIAGGPGNEQFF. The chain is built from TRBV2 and TRBJ2-1; 11 bases align to TRBD2. Looked up from germline, CDR1 is SNHLY and CDR2 is FYNNEI. This CDR3 spans 15 amino acids. V was clipped by 5 bases and J by 6 bases; unmatched bases: 6.

The chain combines TRBV7-8 with TRBJ2-7, with a tentative D call TRBD1 (5 bases). CDR3 size: 16 residues. V lost 7 bases to trimming and J lost 2 bases, with 21 bases between them. Germline V lookup: CDR1 SGHVS, CDR2 FQNEAQ. The CDR3 nucleotides read TGTGCCAGCAACGACCCTGGGGCTCTGATGCCCTACGAGCAGTACTTC. Amino acids: CASNDPGALMPYEQYF.

The V and J genes are TRBV19 and TRBJ2-6; 9 bases map to TRBD1. Unmatched junction bases numbered 11, after V lost 7 bases and J lost 1 base. CDR3 length: 18 amino acids. Germline CDR1 LNHDA, CDR2 SQIVND (reference sequence). This CDR3 is CASTLVGTGLSGANVLTF. The CDR3 nucleotides read TGTGCCAGTACCCTGGTGGGGACAGGGTTGTCTGGGGCCAACGTCCTGACTTTC.

This clone came up once. The chain recombines TRBV27 with TRBJ2-5, with D possibly being TRBD2 (7 bases). The V gene's germline CDR1 is MNHEY and CDR2 SMNVEV (reference sequence). Trimming removed 4 bases at V and 7 bases at J, with 19 bases between. This CDR3 region has 15 residues. CDR3 in DNA: TGTGCCAGCAGTTACCGGGGGGCGGGAGAGGGGACCCAGTACTTC. This translates into CASSYRGAGEGTQYF.

The chain is built from TRBV5-1 and TRBJ2-2; D is possibly TRBD2 (5 bases). CDR1 SGHRS and CDR2 YFSETQ come from the germline V gene. Trimming stripped 0 bases from V and 0 bases from J, with 9 bases between. This CDR3 is built from 16 residues. As DNA, the CDR3 is TGCGCCAGCAGCTTGGCTAGCCGTACGAACACCGGGGAGCTGTTTTTT. Translation: CASSLASRTNTGELFF.

The chain combines TRBV15 with TRBJ2-3; D may be TRBD2 (5 bases). The CDR3 length is 15 residues. Between the trimmed V and J ends, which lost 1 base and 4 bases, there was a span of 12 bases. Looked up from germline, CDR1 is LNHNV and CDR2 is YYDKDF (reference sequence). The CDR3 loop reads CATSRAGVRADTQYF. DNA of the CDR3: TGTGCCACCAGCAGAGCCGGGGTGCGGGCAGATACGCAGTATTTT.

This rearrangement joins TRBV28 to TRBJ2-7; possibly TRBD2 for D (6 bases). Germline lookup yields CDR1 MDHEN and CDR2 SYDVKM. The CDR3 consists of 14 residues. The V end was cut by 6 bases, the J end by 6 bases, with 18 bases between. CDR3 in DNA: TGTGCCAGCAGGAAACAGTTCAGGAGGGGCGAGCAGTACTTC. Its translation: CASRKQFRRGEQYF.

This chain connects TRBV2 to TRBJ2-1; D is unresolved. CDR3 size: 13 residues. Germline values: CDR1 SNHLY, CDR2 FYNNEI. Between the trimmed V and J ends, which lost 1 base and 15 bases, there was a span of 16 bases. In DNA, the CDR3 is TGTGCCAGCAGTGAAGTCCTTAGCAGCTCGGGGTTCTTC. This sequence encodes CASSEVLSSSGFF. Variable domain in full (rest from reference TRBV2 and TRBJ2-1): EPEVTQTPSHQVTQMGQEVILRCVPISNHLYFYWYRQILGQKVEFLVSFYNNEISEKSEIFDDQFSVERPDGSNFTLKIRSTKLEDSAMYFCASSEVLSSSGFFGPGTRLTVL.

The rearrangement links TRBV19 to TRBJ1-5; D ambiguous. The CDR3 is made up of 13 amino acids. The V end lost 1 base, the J end lost 6 bases, and 7 bases lay between the germline ends. Germline assignment: CDR1 LNHDA and CDR2 SQIVND (reference sequence). The CDR3 DNA sequence: TGTGCCAGTAGTATAGGCCCAGGTCAGCCCCAGCATTTT. Translation gives CASSIGPGQPQHF.

The rearrangement links TRBV5-1 to TRBJ1-1, with 7 nucleotides matching TRBD1. The CDR3 runs 14 residues. V was pared by 3 bases and J by 1 base, with 3 bases of the junction left unmatched. Germline V gives CDR1 SGHRS, CDR2 YFSETQ. CDR3 loop: CASSWRGQNTEAFF. For the CDR3, the DNA is TGCGCCAGCAGCTGGAGGGGGCAGAACACTGAAGCTTTCTTT.

The chain carries TRBV4-2 and TRBJ1-2; no clear D. The germline V gene has CDR1 LGHNA and CDR2 YNFKEQ. This CDR3 has 12 amino acids. V was pared by 3 bases and J by 6 bases, with 8 bases between. The CDR3: CASSQGADGYTF. The CDR3 DNA sequence: TGTGCCAGCAGCCAGGGCGCCGATGGCTACACCTTC.